This TCR beta chain emerged from a study of cytomegalovirus exposure and HLA in healthy donors. Study context: Out of several hundred genotyped donors, 81% belonged to the Caucasian-associated ancestry cluster. Whole-study findings and limits: In an earlier analysis, in some 500 donors, most V segments appeared productive either ~87% or ~30% of the time. TCR beta V- and J-gene trimming was later associated with a missense DCLRE1C variant.

In the case of this clone: Its antigen is not identified.

A multiplex PCR was run with 60 Vbeta primers and 13 Jbeta primers. Only in-frame clones appear in the TCRdb table, and some are missing; sequencing was by immunoSEQ multiplex PCR. The repertoire has approximately 150,000 clones, about 74% of them found once; the top ten carry about 2%. Healthy bone marrow donors supplied every sample. CDR3 length: 14 residues. V was shortened by 3 bases and J by 0 bases, with 10 bases between the two germline ends. Germline CDR1 and CDR2: SGDLS and YYNGEE. The chain employs TRBV9 and TRBJ2-7, with a possible D match to TRBD1 (6 bases). Material: PBMCs. This clonotype originated in a middle-aged woman in good health and CMV-seronegative. The DNA of the CDR3 is TGTGCCAGCAGCGACGACAGGAGCTCCTACGAGCAGTACTTC. This sequence encodes CASSDDRSSYEQYF.